This TCR beta chain was captured in a study of blood T cell repertoires in COVID-19. Germline values: CDR1 ENHRY, CDR2 SYGVKD. This CDR3 comprises 14 residues. V lost 0 bases to trimming and J lost 0 bases, with 5 bases between them. The repertoire was sequenced with immunoSEQ multiplex PCR; TCRdb's copy has only in-frame clones and lacks some. This table has roughly 28,000 clones, roughly 80% appearing once. The receptor's source is a woman in her sixties or seventies with active or convalescent COVID-19. Sequenced material: peripheral blood. The chain is built from TRBV10-3 and TRBJ1-2; no definite D call. The CDR3 nucleotides are TGTGCCATCAGTGAGTCAGTAGCTAACTATGGCTACACCTTC. Its protein product is CAISESVANYGYTF.